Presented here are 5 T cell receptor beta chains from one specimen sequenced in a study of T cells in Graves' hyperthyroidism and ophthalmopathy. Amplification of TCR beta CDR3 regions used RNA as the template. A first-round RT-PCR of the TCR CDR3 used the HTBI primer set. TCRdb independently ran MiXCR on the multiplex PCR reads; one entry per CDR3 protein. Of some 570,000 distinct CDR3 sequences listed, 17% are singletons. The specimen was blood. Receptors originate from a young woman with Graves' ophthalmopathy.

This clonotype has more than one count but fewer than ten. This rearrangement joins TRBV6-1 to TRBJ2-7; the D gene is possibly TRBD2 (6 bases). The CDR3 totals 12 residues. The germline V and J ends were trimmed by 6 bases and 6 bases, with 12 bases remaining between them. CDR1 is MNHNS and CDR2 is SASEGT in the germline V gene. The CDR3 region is CASSRPEGEQYF. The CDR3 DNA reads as TGTGCCAGCAGCCGCCCGGAGGGCGAGCAGTACTTC.

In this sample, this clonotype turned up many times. The CDR3 reads CSARRDSITDTQYF. The DNA of the CDR3 is TGCAGTGCTAGGAGGGACTCTATCACAGATACGCAGTATTTT. The chain combines TRBV20-1 with TRBJ2-3; perhaps TRBD2 as D (6 bases). Germline V gives CDR1 DFQATT, CDR2 SNEGSKA (reference sequence). V lost 3 bases and J lost 2, with 12 bases in between. This CDR3 has 14 residues.

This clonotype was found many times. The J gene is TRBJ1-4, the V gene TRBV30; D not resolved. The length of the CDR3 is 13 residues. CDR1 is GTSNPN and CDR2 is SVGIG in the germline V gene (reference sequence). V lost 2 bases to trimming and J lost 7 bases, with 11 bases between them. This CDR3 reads CAWSPAGFEKLFF. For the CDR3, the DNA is TGTGCCTGGAGTCCGGCGGGGTTTGAAAAACTGTTTTTT.

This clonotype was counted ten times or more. The CDR3 nucleotides read TGTGCCAGCAGCTTAGAGGGTGGACAGGGCACCTCTAATGAAAAACTGTTTTTT. It encodes CASSLEGGQGTSNEKLFF. The chain links TRBV7-2 to TRBJ1-4, with 8 nucleotides matching TRBD1. Looked up from germline, CDR1 is SGHTA and CDR2 is FQGNSA. The CDR3 extends over 18 amino acids. Trimming removed 1 base from V and 3 bases from J; junction bases left unmatched: 10.

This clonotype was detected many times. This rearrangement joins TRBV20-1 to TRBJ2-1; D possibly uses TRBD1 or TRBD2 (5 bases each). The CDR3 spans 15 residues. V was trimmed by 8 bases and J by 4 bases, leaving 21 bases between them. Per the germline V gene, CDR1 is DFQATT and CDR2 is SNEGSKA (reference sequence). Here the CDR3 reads CSPTMGDQSYNEQFF. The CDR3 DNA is TGCAGTCCCACGATGGGGGACCAGTCATACAATGAGCAGTTCTTC.